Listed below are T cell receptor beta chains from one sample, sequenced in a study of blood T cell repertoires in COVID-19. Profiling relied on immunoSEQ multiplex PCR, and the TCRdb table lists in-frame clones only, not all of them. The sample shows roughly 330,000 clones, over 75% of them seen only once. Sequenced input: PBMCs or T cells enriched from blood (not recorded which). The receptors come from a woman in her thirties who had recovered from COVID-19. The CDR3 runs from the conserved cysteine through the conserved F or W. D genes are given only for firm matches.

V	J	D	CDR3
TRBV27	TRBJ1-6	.	CASSLTGFYNSPLHF
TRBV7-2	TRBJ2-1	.	CASSLGRGSSYNEQFF
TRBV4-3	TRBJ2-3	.	CASSQGTGFGDTQYF
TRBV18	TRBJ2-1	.	CASSPRDGNNEQFF
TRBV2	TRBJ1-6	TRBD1	CASSRQGTNNSPLHF
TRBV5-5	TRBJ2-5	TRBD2	CASSPGGMETQYF
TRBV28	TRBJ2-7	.	CASSFEELRLDEQYF
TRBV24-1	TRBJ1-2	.	CATSDHQFNYGYTF
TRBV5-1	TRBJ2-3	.	CASSWESRVGTDTQYF
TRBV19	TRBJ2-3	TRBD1	CASSIVGQGRDTQYF
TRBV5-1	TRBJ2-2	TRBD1	CASSLRQGGNTGELFF
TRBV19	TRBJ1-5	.	CASSIGGGRNQPQHF
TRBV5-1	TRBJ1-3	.	CASSPGTLGNTIYF
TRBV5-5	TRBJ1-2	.	CASSLALSHYGYTF
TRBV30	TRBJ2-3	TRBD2	CAWSGRGLSTDTQYF
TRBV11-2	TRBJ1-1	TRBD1	CASSLWTGQNTEAFF
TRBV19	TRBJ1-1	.	CASSISGSNTEAFF
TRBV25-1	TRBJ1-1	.	CASSYGTLNTEAFF